Following are 25 T cell receptor beta chains from one sample sequenced in a study of cytomegalovirus exposure and HLA in healthy donors. A multiplex PCR was run with 60 Vbeta primers and 13 Jbeta primers. Only in-frame clones appear in the TCRdb table, and some are missing; sequencing was by immunoSEQ multiplex PCR. Here the sample spans 100,000 or so clones, around 79% being singletons. Sequencing used PBMCs. The receptors here all came from a woman between 40 and 55 years old in good health and CMV-seronegative.

The chain couples TRBV27 to TRBJ2-7; TRBD1 is a possible D gene (7 bases). The CDR3 has 16 residues. The V gene's germline CDR1 is MNHEY and CDR2 SMNVEV (reference sequence). V lost 4 bases, J lost 5 bases, and 21 bases lay in between. This chain's CDR3 is CASSSTGDRRRDEQYF. The CDR3, as DNA: TGTGCCAGCAGTTCCACGGGGGACAGAAGGCGGGACGAGCAGTACTTC.

This clone was detected only a few times. The chain employs TRBV30 and TRBJ2-7, with D unresolved. The CDR3 loop spans 11 amino acids. The V and J ends lost 4 bases and 0 bases respectively, with 4 bases between them. Germline V gene sequence: CDR1 GTSNPN, CDR2 SVGIG (reference sequence). The CDR3 nucleotides read TGTGCCTGGACAAACTCCTACGAGCAGTACTTC. Its translation is CAWTNSYEQYF.

The chain links TRBV19 to TRBJ2-2; no clear D gene. The CDR3 runs 16 residues. From germline, CDR1 is LNHDA and CDR2 SQIVND (reference sequence). The V end was cut by 1 base, the J end by 1 base, with 10 bases between. CDR3: CASSIAGFRNTGELFF. As DNA, the CDR3 is TGTGCCAGTAGTATAGCCGGGTTTCGGAACACCGGGGAGCTGTTTTTT.

The gene calls are TRBV5-1 and TRBJ2-2; D unresolved. V shed 0 bases and J shed 6 bases, with 9 bases lying between them. The germline gives CDR1 SGHRS, CDR2 YFSETQ. This CDR3 is 14 amino acids long. The CDR3 coding sequence is TGCGCCAGCAGCTTGGTCCAGGTCGCCGGGGAGCTGTTTTTT. Its translation is CASSLVQVAGELFF.

Only a few counts were recorded for this clone. The rearrangement joins TRBV2 to TRBJ2-2, with D perhaps TRBD2 (7 bases). Germline CDR1 is SNHLY and CDR2 is FYNNEI. V lost 6 bases and J lost 5, with 16 bases in between. The CDR3 extends over 15 amino acids. CDR3 sequence: CASRGGGSLTGELFF. DNA for the CDR3: TGTGCCAGCAGAGGGGGGGGGTCTTTAACCGGGGAGCTGTTTTTT. Full variable domain (rest looked up from reference TRBV2 and TRBJ2-2): EPEVTQTPSHQVTQMGQEVILRCVPISNHLYFYWYRQILGQKVEFLVSFYNNEISEKSEIFDDQFSVERPDGSNFTLKIRSTKLEDSAMYFCASRGGGSLTGELFFGEGSRLTVL.

The V call is TRBV7-7, the J call TRBJ2-2; 11 nucleotides align to TRBD2. Unmatched junction bases numbered 3, after V lost 5 bases and J lost 1 base. CDR3 length: 16 residues. Germline V gives CDR1 SSHAT, CDR2 FNYEAQ (reference sequence). CDR3 region: CASSPSGGLNTGELFF. The DNA for the CDR3 is TGTGCCAGCAGCCCTAGCGGGGGGTTGAACACCGGGGAGCTGTTTTTT.

A remark on this clone: This sample also contains other DNA sequences that code for the same CDR3. This chain connects TRBV29-1 to TRBJ2-1; tentative D call: TRBD2 (5 bases). This CDR3 spans 15 amino acids. V shed 6 bases and J shed 0 bases, with 15 bases lying between them. The germline gives CDR1 SQVTM, CDR2 ANQGSEA. CDR3 DNA: TGCAGCGTCGGCGGACTGCTGAGCTCCTACAATGAGCAGTTCTTC. Its protein product is CSVGGLLSSYNEQFF.

As for this clone: The junction does not match germline at one end; this may be a read error. The V and J genes are TRBV7-9 and TRBJ1-3, with unresolved D. Germline V gene sequence: CDR1 SEHNR, CDR2 FQNEAQ (reference sequence). The CDR3 has 15 amino acids. This chain's CDR3 is CSSSLVAISGNTIYF. The CDR3 DNA follows: TGTTCCAGCAGCTTAGTAGCGATCTCTGGAAACACCATATATTTT.

This chain links TRBV7-2 with TRBJ2-7; D is possibly TRBD1 (5 bases). Trimming shortened V by 5 bases and J by 0 bases, and 8 bases separated the two germline ends. The V gene's germline CDR1 is SGHTA and CDR2 FQGNSA. The CDR3 has 13 residues. The chain's CDR3 is CASSRTISYEQYF. As DNA, the CDR3 is TGTGCCAGCAGCCGGACAATCTCCTACGAGCAGTACTTC. The full variable domain, its missing parts supplied by reference TRBV7-2 and TRBJ2-7, is GAGVSQSPSNKVTEKGKDVELRCDPISGHTALYWYRQSLGQGLEFLIYFQGNSAPDKSGLPSDRFSAERTGGSVSTLTIQRTQQEDSAVYLCASSRTISYEQYFGPGTRLTVT.

This clone was seen only a few times. This CDR3 reads CASTATSGSWDTQYF. The CDR3 region has the DNA TGTGCCAGCACCGCGACTAGCGGGAGTTGGGATACGCAGTATTTT. This sequence joins TRBV6-5 and TRBJ2-3, with 12 bases aligning to TRBD2. The length of the CDR3 is 15 residues. Losses at the gene ends were 7 bases for V and 6 bases for J; bases not matched to a gene: 8. CDR1 and CDR2 from the germline V gene are MNHEY and SVGAGI.

This clone came up a few times. The chain is built from TRBV28 and TRBJ1-5; 9 nucleotides align to TRBD1. V lost 5 bases and J lost 2; bases outside the gene matches: 4. The germline gives CDR1 MDHEN, CDR2 SYDVKM. This CDR3 spans 15 amino acids. As DNA, the CDR3 is TGTGCCAGCAGTCCTGACAGGGGGGGCAATCAGCCCCAGCATTTT. This gives the protein CASSPDRGGNQPQHF.

V is TRBV7-6 and J is TRBJ2-5, with D tentatively TRBD2 (5 bases). This CDR3 has 14 amino acids. Trimming left V 2 bases short and J 4 bases short, with 11 bases between. CDR1 is SGHVS and CDR2 is FNYEAQ in the germline V gene. The CDR3 nucleotides are TGTGCCAGCAGCTTATTAAACGAGGGAGAGACCCAGTACTTC. Translated: CASSLLNEGETQYF.

V usage is TRBV7-2 and J usage is TRBJ1-2; tentatively, D is TRBD1 (5 bases). This CDR3 spans 14 amino acids. Germline loops: CDR1 SGHTA, CDR2 FQGNSA. Trimming took off 2 bases at V and 4 bases at J, with 11 bases between the two ends. In nucleotides, the CDR3 is TGTGCCAGCAGCTTATCGCGGCAGGGCTATGGCTACACCTTC. Protein sequence: CASSLSRQGYGYTF.

The J gene is TRBJ2-3, the V gene TRBV5-1; 7 bases agree with TRBD1. CDR3 length: 14 amino acids. V trimming: 7 bases; J trimming: 1 base; junction bases outside the gene matches: 6. The germline CDR1 and CDR2 sequences are SGHRS and YFSETQ. CDR3 loop: CASLRGGGTDTQYF. CDR3 bases: TGCGCCAGCCTAAGAGGGGGCGGCACAGATACGCAGTATTTT.

This clone was seen a handful of times. The V and J genes are TRBV5-6 and TRBJ2-5; 9 bases align to TRBD2. From germline, CDR1 is SGHDT and CDR2 YYEEEE. The CDR3 covers 17 residues. J lost 2 bases, V lost 1 base, and 9 bases had no gene match. CDR3 nucleotides: TGTGCCAGCAGCTTGTATCCAGCGGGGGGCCCACAAGAGACCCAGTACTTC. As protein: CASSLYPAGGPQETQYF.

This chain links TRBV7-6 with TRBJ2-7, with TRBD1 matching 9 bases. J gave up 2 bases and V 1 base, and 6 bases lay outside the gene matches. This CDR3 has 16 amino acids. Germline V gives CDR1 SGHVS, CDR2 FNYEAQ. The CDR3 nucleotides read TGTGCCAGCAGCTTAGTCCCGGGACAGGGAACCTACGAGCAGTACTTC. This codes for CASSLVPGQGTYEQYF.

This clone was recorded a few times. The chain carries TRBV7-2 and TRBJ1-2, with a tentative D call TRBD1 (6 bases). CDR3 size: 13 residues. Trimming took off 6 bases at V and 2 bases at J, with 10 bases between the two ends. Germline V gene sequence: CDR1 SGHTA, CDR2 FQGNSA. The CDR3 region has the DNA TGTGCCAGCAGTACGGACAGAAACTATGGCTACACCTTC. This gives the protein CASSTDRNYGYTF.

The chain recombines TRBV7-9 with TRBJ1-1; 8 positions match TRBD1. Germline CDR1 reads SEHNR; CDR2 reads FQNEAQ (reference sequence). V shed 3 bases and J 6 bases; nucleotides not matched to a gene: 3. This CDR3 contains 13 residues. The CDR3, as DNA: TGTGCCAGCAGCTTGGCACAGGGGGCTGAAGCTTTCTTT. The encoded protein is CASSLAQGAEAFF.

This chain uses TRBV6-5 with TRBJ1-6, with D possibly TRBD1 on 6 matching bases. The V end was cut by 2 bases, the J end by 7 bases, with 12 bases between. The CDR3 loop spans 15 amino acids. Germline V gene lookup returns CDR1 MNHEY and CDR2 SVGAGI. The CDR3 DNA is TGTGCCAGCAGTTACGCGGGGGCAATCAATTCACCCCTCCACTTT. Translated, it gives CASSYAGAINSPLHF.

The chain recombines TRBV7-2 with TRBJ1-6; 10 bases match TRBD1. CDR3 length equals 15 residues. J lost 7 bases, V lost 3 bases, and 3 bases had no gene match. Germline CDR1 reads SGHTA; CDR2 reads FQGNSA. CDR3 in amino acids: CASSLTGGGNSPLHF. The CDR3 DNA is TGTGCCAGCAGCTTGACAGGGGGCGGAAATTCACCCCTCCACTTT.

The chain couples TRBV9 to TRBJ2-7, with 13 bases aligning to TRBD2. The junction had 12 bases not matched to a gene; V was cut back by 4 bases and J by 5 bases. This CDR3 is 17 amino acids long. Germline assignment: CDR1 SGDLS and CDR2 YYNGEE. The CDR3 loop is CASSFGLAGAGDDEQYF. DNA for the CDR3: TGTGCCAGCAGCTTCGGACTAGCGGGAGCCGGAGATGACGAGCAGTACTTC.

CDR3 nucleotides: TGTGCCAGCAGATTACAGGGTGTCGGGCAGCCCCAGCATTTT. Translated: CASRLQGVGQPQHF. The rearrangement joins TRBV27 to TRBJ1-5, with TRBD1 as a possible D gene (6 bases). From germline, CDR1 is MNHEY and CDR2 SMNVEV (reference sequence). Trimming stripped 6 bases from V and 7 bases from J, with 16 bases between. The CDR3 has 14 amino acids.

The rearrangement joins TRBV4-2 to TRBJ2-7; possible D gene TRBD2, 6 bases. CDR3 length equals 18 residues. Trimming left V 0 bases short and J 2 bases short, with 20 bases between. The germline V gene has CDR1 LGHNA and CDR2 YNFKEQ. The CDR3 here is CASSQDPPSRERPYEQYF. CDR3 nucleotides: TGTGCCAGCAGCCAAGATCCCCCCTCCCGGGAGCGACCCTACGAGCAGTACTTC.

The chain uses TRBV27 and TRBJ1-5; D not resolved. This CDR3 region has 14 residues. Germline assignment: CDR1 MNHEY and CDR2 SMNVEV (reference sequence). V lost 11 bases and J 2 bases, leaving 16 bases between the germline ends. The CDR3 is CAVQAHSGNQPQHF. The CDR3 nucleotides are TGTGCCGTCCAAGCGCATTCCGGCAATCAGCCCCAGCATTTT.

This clone came up once. The genes are TRBV12-1 and TRBJ2-2; the D call of TRBD2 is as the table states it, not checked on the DNA. TRBV12-1 is labeled a pseudogene. This CDR3 is 17 amino acids long. The CDR3 spells CASSRGTSGGNTGELFF. The DNA of the CDR3 is TGTGCCAGCAGCCGAGGGACTAGCGGGGGGAACACCGGGGAGCTGTTTTTT.